One sample yielded the 6 T cell receptor beta chains listed below, sequenced in a study of shared clonotypes between healthy human individuals. The protocol was immunoSEQ multiplex PCR, while the TCRdb copy is restricted to in-frame clones and leaves out a portion. The profile shows 2 million to 2.5 million clones, approximately 96% of them singletons. Sequencing was done on a sample of naive CD4+ T cells sorted from blood. Subset in this sample: CD45RA+ positively selected. These receptors were collected from a man between 18 and 29 years old in good health.

This clone appeared a few times. This specimen includes other DNA sequences encoding the same CDR3. CDR3 region: CSASGQETQYF. Written as DNA, the CDR3 is TGCAGTGCTAGCGGACAAGAGACCCAGTACTTC. The chain joins TRBV20-1 to TRBJ2-5; no clear D. V lost 3 bases and J 2 bases, leaving 4 bases between the germline ends. The CDR3 contains 11 residues. The germline V gene encodes CDR1 DFQATT and CDR2 SNEGSKA (reference sequence).

A word on this clone: Additional DNA sequences in this sample encode the identical CDR3. V gene TRBV28 combines with J gene TRBJ1-4; D is unresolved. Germline V gene lookup returns CDR1 MDHEN and CDR2 SYDVKM. Trimming cost V 2 bases and J 2 bases, with 0 bases left between them. The length of the CDR3 is 12 residues. CDR3 coding DNA: TGTGCCAGCAGTTTAACTAATGAAAAACTGTTTTTT. Translating it yields CASSLTNEKLFF.

The chain carries TRBV30 and TRBJ1-3; D is ambiguous. In germline, CDR1 is GTSNPN, CDR2 SVGIG (reference sequence). The CDR3 consists of 13 residues. Trimming pared 3 bases from V and 2 bases from J, leaving 8 bases between. CDR3 nucleotides: TGTGCCTGGAGCAGCGGAGCTGGAAACACCATATATTTT. It specifies CAWSSGAGNTIYF.

The V gene is TRBV7-2, the J gene TRBJ2-7, with D perhaps TRBD2 (6 bases). Germline V CDR1 and CDR2: SGHTA, FQGNSA. V gave up 3 bases and J gave up 7 bases, with 10 bases separating them. There are 12 residues in the CDR3. The CDR3 protein is CASSFTGREQYF. In DNA, the CDR3 is TGTGCCAGCAGCTTTACTGGGAGGGAGCAGTACTTC.

This clone was counted once. The V call is TRBV6-4, the J call TRBJ2-1, with a tentative D call TRBD2 (7 bases). The CDR3 loop spans 17 amino acids. Deletions cut 0 bases from V and 0 bases from J, with 12 bases between. Germline V gene lookup returns CDR1 MRHNA and CDR2 SNTAGT. The CDR3 here is CASSDSGGDTSYNEQFF. The CDR3 DNA is TGTGCCAGCAGTGACTCGGGAGGGGACACCTCCTACAATGAGCAGTTCTTC.

The chain links TRBV5-1 to TRBJ2-5; the match to TRBD2 covers 13 bases. Germline V gene lookup returns CDR1 SGHRS and CDR2 YFSETQ. The V segment lost 4 bases and the J segment 0 bases; nucleotides outside the gene matches: 12. This CDR3 is 19 amino acids long. The CDR3 protein is CASSPARTSGGSYQETQYF. DNA for the CDR3: TGCGCCAGCAGCCCTGCCCGGACTAGCGGGGGATCGTACCAAGAGACCCAGTACTTC.